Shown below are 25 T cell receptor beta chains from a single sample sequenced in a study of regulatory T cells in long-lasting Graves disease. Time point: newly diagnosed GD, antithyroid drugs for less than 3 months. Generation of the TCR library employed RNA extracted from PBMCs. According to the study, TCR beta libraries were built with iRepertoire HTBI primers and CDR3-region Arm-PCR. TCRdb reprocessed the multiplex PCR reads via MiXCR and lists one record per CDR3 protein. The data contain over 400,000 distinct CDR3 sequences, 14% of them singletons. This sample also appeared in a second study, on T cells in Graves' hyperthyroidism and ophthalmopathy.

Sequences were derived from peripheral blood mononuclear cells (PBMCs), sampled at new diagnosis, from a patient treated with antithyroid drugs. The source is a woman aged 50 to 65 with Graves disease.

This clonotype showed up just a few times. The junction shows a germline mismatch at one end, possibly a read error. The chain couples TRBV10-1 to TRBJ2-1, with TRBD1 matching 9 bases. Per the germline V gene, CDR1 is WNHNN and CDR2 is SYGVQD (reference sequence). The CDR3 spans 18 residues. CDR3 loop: CASSEFQLDRGSYDEQFF. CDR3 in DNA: TGCGCCAGCAGTGAGTTCCAACTGGACAGGGGCTCCTACGATGAGCAGTTCTTC.

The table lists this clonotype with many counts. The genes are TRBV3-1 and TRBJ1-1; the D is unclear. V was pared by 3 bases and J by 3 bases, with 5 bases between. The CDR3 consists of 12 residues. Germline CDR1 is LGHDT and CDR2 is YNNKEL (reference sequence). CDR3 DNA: TGTGCCAGCAGCCACCCCGACACTGAAGCTTTCTTT. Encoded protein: CASSHPDTEAFF.

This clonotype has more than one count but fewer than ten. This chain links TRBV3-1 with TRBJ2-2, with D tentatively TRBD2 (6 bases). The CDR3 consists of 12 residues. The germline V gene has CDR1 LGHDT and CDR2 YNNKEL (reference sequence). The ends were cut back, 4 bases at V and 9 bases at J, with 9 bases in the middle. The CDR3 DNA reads TGTGCCAGCAGCCCGGGGGTTTGGGAGCTGTTTTTT. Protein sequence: CASSPGVWELFF.

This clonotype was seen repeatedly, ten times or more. CDR3 amino acids: CASSEAGLPNQPQHF. The DNA for the CDR3 is TGTGCCAGCAGTGAAGCCGGGTTGCCCAATCAGCCCCAGCATTTT. This chain connects TRBV6-1 to TRBJ1-5, with unresolved D. Deletions cut 0 bases from V and 3 bases from J, with 9 bases between. Germline V lookup: CDR1 MNHNS, CDR2 SASEGT. This CDR3 contains 15 residues.

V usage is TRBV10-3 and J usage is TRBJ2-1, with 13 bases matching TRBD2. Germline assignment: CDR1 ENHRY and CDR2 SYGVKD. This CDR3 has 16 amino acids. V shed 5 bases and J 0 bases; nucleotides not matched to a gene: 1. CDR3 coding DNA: TGTGCCATCAGTCGGACTAGCGGGGGCTCCTACAATGAGCAGTTCTTC. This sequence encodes CAISRTSGGSYNEQFF.

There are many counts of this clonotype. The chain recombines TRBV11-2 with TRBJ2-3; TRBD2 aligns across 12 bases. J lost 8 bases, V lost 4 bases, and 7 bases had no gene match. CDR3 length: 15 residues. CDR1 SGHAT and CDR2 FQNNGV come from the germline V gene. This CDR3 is CASSSSGRVVGTQYF. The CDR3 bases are TGTGCCAGCAGCTCTAGCGGGAGGGTTGTAGGTACGCAGTATTTT.

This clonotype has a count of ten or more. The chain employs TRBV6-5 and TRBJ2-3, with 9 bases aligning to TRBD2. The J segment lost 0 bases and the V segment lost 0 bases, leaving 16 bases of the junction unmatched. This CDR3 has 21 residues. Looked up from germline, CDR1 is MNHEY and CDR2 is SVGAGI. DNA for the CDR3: TGTGCCAGCAGTTACTCGGGGGAAATAGCGGGAGAGGAAAGGAGCACAGATACGCAGTATTTT. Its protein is CASSYSGEIAGEERSTDTQYF.

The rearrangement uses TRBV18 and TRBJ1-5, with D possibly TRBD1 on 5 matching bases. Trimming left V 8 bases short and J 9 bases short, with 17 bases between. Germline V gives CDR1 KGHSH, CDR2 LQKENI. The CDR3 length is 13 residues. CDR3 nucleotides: TGTGCCAGCGCCAGGGATAGTGGTATGCCCCAGCATTTT. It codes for CASARDSGMPQHF.

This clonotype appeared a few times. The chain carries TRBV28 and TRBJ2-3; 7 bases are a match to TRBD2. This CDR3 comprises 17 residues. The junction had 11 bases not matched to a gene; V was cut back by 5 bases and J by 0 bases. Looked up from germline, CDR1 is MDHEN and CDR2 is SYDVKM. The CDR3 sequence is CASSLLPPAGSTDTQYF. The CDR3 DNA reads TGTGCCAGCAGTCTATTACCCCCAGCGGGAAGCACAGATACGCAGTATTTT.

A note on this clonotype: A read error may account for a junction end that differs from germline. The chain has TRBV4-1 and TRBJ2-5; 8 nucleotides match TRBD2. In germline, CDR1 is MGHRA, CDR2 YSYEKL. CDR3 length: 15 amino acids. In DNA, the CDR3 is TGCGCCGGCAGCCCCCTACTAGCGGAGCAAGAGACCCAGTACTTC. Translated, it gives CAGSPLLAEQETQYF.

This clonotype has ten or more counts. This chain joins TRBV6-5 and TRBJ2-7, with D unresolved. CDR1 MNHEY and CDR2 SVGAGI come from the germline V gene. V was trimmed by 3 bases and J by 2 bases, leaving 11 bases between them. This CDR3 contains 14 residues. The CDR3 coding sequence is TGTGCCAGCAGTTATCGCAGGAACGCCTACGAGCAGTACTTC. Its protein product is CASSYRRNAYEQYF.

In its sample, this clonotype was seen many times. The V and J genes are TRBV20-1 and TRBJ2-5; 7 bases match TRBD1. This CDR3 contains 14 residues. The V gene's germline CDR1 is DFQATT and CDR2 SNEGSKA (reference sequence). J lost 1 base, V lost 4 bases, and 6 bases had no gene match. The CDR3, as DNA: TGCAGTGCTACCCTCGGGACAGCCCAAGAGACCCAGTACTTC. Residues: CSATLGTAQETQYF.

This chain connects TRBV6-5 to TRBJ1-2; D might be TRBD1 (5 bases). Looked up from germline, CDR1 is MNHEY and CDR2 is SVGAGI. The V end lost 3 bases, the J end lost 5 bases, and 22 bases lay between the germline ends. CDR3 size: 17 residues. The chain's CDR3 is CASSYVWGATTRYGYTF. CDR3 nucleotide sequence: TGTGCCAGCAGTTATGTGTGGGGCGCTACTACCCGGTATGGCTACACCTTC.

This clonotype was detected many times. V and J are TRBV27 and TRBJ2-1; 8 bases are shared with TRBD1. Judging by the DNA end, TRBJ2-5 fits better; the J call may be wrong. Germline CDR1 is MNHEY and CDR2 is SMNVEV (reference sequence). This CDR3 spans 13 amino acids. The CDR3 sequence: CASSFQGAETQYF. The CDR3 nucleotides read TGTGCCAGCAGTTTCCAGGGGGCGGAGACCCAGTACTTC.

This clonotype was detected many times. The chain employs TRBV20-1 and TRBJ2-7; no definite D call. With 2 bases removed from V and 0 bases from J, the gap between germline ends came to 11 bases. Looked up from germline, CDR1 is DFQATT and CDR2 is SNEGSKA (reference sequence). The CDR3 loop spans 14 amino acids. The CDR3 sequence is CSARPRPDSYEQYF. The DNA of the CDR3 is TGCAGTGCTAGACCTCGTCCAGACTCCTACGAGCAGTACTTC.

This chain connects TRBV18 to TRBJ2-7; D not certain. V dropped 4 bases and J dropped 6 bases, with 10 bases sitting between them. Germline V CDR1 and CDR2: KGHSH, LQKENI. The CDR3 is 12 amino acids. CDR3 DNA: TGTGCCAGCTCACGAGACAAGGGCGAGCAGTACTTC. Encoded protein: CASSRDKGEQYF.

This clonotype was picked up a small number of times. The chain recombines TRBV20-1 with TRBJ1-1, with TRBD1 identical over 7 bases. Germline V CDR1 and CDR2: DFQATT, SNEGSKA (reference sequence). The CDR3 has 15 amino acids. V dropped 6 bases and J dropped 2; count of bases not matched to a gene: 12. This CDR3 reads CSAPEGTALNTEAFF. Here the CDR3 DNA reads TGCAGTGCCCCAGAAGGGACAGCTCTTAACACTGAAGCTTTCTTT.

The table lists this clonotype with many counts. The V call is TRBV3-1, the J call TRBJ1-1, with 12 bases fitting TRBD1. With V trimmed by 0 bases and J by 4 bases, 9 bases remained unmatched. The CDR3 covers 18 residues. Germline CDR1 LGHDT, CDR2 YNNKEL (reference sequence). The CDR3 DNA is TGTGCCAGCAGCCAAGATACAGGGACAGGGGGCATCGGCACTGAAGCTTTCTTT. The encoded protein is CASSQDTGTGGIGTEAFF.

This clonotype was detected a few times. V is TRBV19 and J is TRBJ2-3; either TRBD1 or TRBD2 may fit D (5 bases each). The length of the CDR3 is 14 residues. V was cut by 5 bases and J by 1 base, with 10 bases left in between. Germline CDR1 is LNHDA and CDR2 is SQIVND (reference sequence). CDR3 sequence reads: CASSYGAGTDTQYF. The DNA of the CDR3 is TGTGCCAGTAGTTACGGGGCGGGCACAGATACGCAGTATTTT.

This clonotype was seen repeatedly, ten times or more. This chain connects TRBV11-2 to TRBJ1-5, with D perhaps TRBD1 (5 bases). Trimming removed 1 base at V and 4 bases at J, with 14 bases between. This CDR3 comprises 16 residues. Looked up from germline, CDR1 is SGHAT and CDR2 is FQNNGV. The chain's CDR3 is CASSLGQGLENQPQHF. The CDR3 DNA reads TGTGCCAGCAGCTTAGGTCAGGGTCTCGAAAATCAGCCCCAGCATTTT.

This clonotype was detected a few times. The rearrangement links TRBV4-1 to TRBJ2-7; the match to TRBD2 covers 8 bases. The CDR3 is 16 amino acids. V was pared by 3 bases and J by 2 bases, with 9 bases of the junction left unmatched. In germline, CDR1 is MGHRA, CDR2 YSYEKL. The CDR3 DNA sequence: TGCGCCAGCAGCCAGGATCCTAGCGGGTTGACCTACGAGCAGTACTTC. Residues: CASSQDPSGLTYEQYF.

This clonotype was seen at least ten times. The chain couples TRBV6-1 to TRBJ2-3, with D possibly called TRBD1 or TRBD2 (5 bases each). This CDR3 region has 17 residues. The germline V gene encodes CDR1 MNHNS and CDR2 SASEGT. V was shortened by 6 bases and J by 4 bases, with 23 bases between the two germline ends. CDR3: CASSKPTGTSEADTQYF. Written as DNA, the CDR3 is TGTGCCAGCAGCAAACCTACCGGGACCAGCGAGGCAGATACGCAGTATTTT.

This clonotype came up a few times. This chain's CDR3 is CASSPDRDRDWADEQFF. In DNA form, the CDR3 reads TGTGCCAGTAGCCCGGACCGGGACAGGGACTGGGCAGATGAGCAGTTCTTC. V usage is TRBV19 and J usage is TRBJ2-1; 9 positions agree with TRBD1. Germline assignment: CDR1 LNHDA and CDR2 SQIVND (reference sequence). The CDR3 runs to 17 residues. V dropped 6 bases and J dropped 8; count of bases not matched to a gene: 17.

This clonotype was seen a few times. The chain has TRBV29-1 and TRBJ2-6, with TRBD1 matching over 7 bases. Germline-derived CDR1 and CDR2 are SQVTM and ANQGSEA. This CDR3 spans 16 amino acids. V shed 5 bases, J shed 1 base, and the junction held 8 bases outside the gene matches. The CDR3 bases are TGCAGCGTTCGGACAGGAGGTTATTCTGGGGCCAACGTCCTGACTTTC. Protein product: CSVRTGGYSGANVLTF. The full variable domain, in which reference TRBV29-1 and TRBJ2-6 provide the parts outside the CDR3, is SAVISQKPSRDICQRGTSLTIQCQVDSQVTMMFWYRQQPGQSLTLIATANQGSEATYESGFVIDKFPISRPNLTFSTLTVSNMSPEDSSIYLCSVRTGGYSGANVLTFGAGSRLTVL.

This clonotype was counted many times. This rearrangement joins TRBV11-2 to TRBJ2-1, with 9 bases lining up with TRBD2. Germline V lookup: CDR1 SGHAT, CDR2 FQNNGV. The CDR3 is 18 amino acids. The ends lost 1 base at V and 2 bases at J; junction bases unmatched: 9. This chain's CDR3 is CASSLVQGGRGTYNEQFF. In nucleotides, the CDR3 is TGTGCCAGCAGCTTAGTTCAGGGCGGGAGGGGCACCTACAATGAGCAGTTCTTC.